Below are 21 T cell receptor beta chains sequenced from a single sample in a study of cytomegalovirus exposure and HLA in healthy donors. Primers: 60 Vbeta forward and 13 Jbeta reverse. Sequencing was performed with immunoSEQ multiplex PCR; in TCRdb, only in-frame clones are kept and a portion is missing. Of some 170,000 clones detected, around 81% appear once; the ten largest clones hold around 4.7%. The sample consisted of PBMCs. The receptors derive from a woman between 18 and 29 years old in good health and CMV-seropositive.

This chain connects TRBV28 to TRBJ2-7; TRBD1 agrees at 10 bases. This CDR3 has 14 amino acids. The V and J ends lost 6 bases and 4 bases, in that order; junction bases with no gene match: 6. From germline, CDR1 is MDHEN and CDR2 SYDVKM. The CDR3 reads CASSLTGGAYEQYF. CDR3 bases: TGTGCCAGCAGCCTGACAGGGGGCGCGTACGAGCAGTACTTC.

The rearrangement links TRBV4-1 to TRBJ2-2, with TRBD1 matching over 10 bases. The germline V gene has CDR1 MGHRA and CDR2 YSYEKL. The CDR3 covers 16 residues. V lost 4 bases, J lost 3 bases, and 5 bases stayed unmatched. The CDR3 is CASSRFGTGDTGELFF. The CDR3 region has the DNA TGCGCCAGCAGCCGCTTCGGGACAGGGGACACCGGGGAGCTGTTTTTT.

This clone was counted a few times. The chain combines TRBV2 with TRBJ2-3; TRBD1 is a possible D gene (6 bases). Trimming removed 5 bases from V and 2 bases from J, with 14 bases in between. Per the germline V gene, CDR1 is SNHLY and CDR2 is FYNNEI. The CDR3 contains 15 residues. The CDR3 region is CASSYGTFSTDTQYF. The CDR3 DNA follows: TGTGCCAGCAGTTACGGGACATTTTCCACAGATACGCAGTATTTT.

The chain combines TRBV4-1 with TRBJ1-1; weak D call: TRBD1 (5 bases). The CDR3 runs to 14 residues. The germline CDR1 and CDR2 sequences are MGHRA and YSYEKL. V was shortened by 4 bases and J by 7 bases, with 16 bases between the two germline ends. The DNA of the CDR3 is TGCGCCAGCAGCCCAGGGTTTTTTGCGCTTGAAGCTTTCTTT. It yields the protein CASSPGFFALEAFF.

The table lists this clone with a few counts. Written as DNA, the CDR3 is TGCGCCAGCAGCTCGACCGGGACAGGGTCCTACGAGCAGTACTTC. This translates into CASSSTGTGSYEQYF. The chain carries TRBV5-1 and TRBJ2-7; 9 bases map to TRBD1. Germline V CDR1 and CDR2: SGHRS, YFSETQ. V lost 3 bases to trimming and J lost 1 base; unmatched junction nucleotides: 5. There are 15 residues in the CDR3.

The CDR3 reads CASSLNRGRWEQYF. CDR3 sequence (DNA): TGTGCCAGCAGCTTGAACAGGGGGCGCTGGGAGCAGTACTTC. V and J are TRBV5-6 and TRBJ2-7; 9 nucleotides align to TRBD1. The V gene end was trimmed by 1 base and the J gene end by 7 bases; junction bases not matched to a gene: 6. The CDR3 length is 14 residues. Germline V CDR1 and CDR2: SGHDT, YYEEEE.

V usage is TRBV4-2 and J usage is TRBJ1-6, with no clear D. Germline V CDR1 and CDR2: LGHNA, YNFKEQ. V was cut by 0 bases and J by 10 bases, with 19 bases left in between. The CDR3 is made up of 17 amino acids. The CDR3 sequence is CASSQDRDTASGSPLHF. DNA for the CDR3: TGTGCCAGCAGCCAAGATCGAGACACGGCTTCAGGATCACCCCTCCACTTT.

V usage is TRBV27 and J usage is TRBJ2-3, with 8 bases aligning to TRBD1. The CDR3 contains 16 residues. With V trimmed by 5 bases and J by 1 base, 8 bases remained unmatched. Germline CDR1 and CDR2: MNHEY and SMNVEV (reference sequence). CDR3 sequence (DNA): TGTGCCAGCAGTCTATTTCTGGACAGGGGCACAGATACGCAGTATTTT. It translates to CASSLFLDRGTDTQYF.

The chain is built from TRBV15 and TRBJ1-1, with D uncertain. This CDR3 is built from 16 residues. Deletions cut 0 bases from V and 1 base from J, with 12 bases between. In germline, CDR1 is LNHNV, CDR2 YYDKDF (reference sequence). In DNA, the CDR3 is TGTGCCACCAGCAGAGATCGCGTAGGGAGGAACACTGAAGCTTTCTTT. Residues: CATSRDRVGRNTEAFF.

V gene TRBV30 combines with J gene TRBJ2-7; possibly TRBD2 for D (6 bases). V lost 3 bases and J lost 2, with 14 bases in between. The CDR3 runs to 14 residues. In germline, CDR1 is GTSNPN, CDR2 SVGIG (reference sequence). The CDR3 protein is CAWRGGGNTYEQYF. In DNA, the CDR3 is TGTGCCTGGAGGGGGGGTGGGAACACCTACGAGCAGTACTTC. The whole variable domain, filled in from reference TRBV30 and TRBJ2-7, reads SQTIHQWPATLVQPVGSPLSLECTVEGTSNPNLYWYRQAAGRGLQLLFYSVGIGQISSEVPQNLSASRPQDRQFILSSKKLLLSDSGFYLCAWRGGGNTYEQYFGPGTRLTVT.

V is TRBV19 and J is TRBJ2-3, with 8 bases identical to TRBD2. The length of the CDR3 is 15 residues. From germline, CDR1 is LNHDA and CDR2 SQIVND (reference sequence). Unmatched junction bases numbered 8, after V lost 6 bases and J lost 3 bases. Here the CDR3 reads CASRWSGGATDTQYF. CDR3 DNA: TGTGCCAGTAGATGGTCGGGGGGGGCAACAGATACGCAGTATTTT. The variable domain in full, with the rest retrieved from reference TRBV19 and TRBJ2-3, is DGGITQSPKYLFRKEGQNVTLSCEQNLNHDAMYWYRQDPGQGLRLIYYSQIVNDFQKGDIAEGYSVSREKKESFPLTVTSAQKNPTAFYLCASRWSGGATDTQYFGPGTRLTVL.

This chain connects TRBV7-9 to TRBJ2-3; D gene ambiguous. The CDR3 loop spans 14 amino acids. Trimming took off 4 bases at V and 2 bases at J, with 10 bases between the two ends. Per germline, CDR1 SEHNR and CDR2 FQNEAQ (reference sequence). CDR3 nucleotides: TGTGCCAGCAGCTCTTACTTACCCACAGATACGCAGTATTTT. It codes for CASSSYLPTDTQYF.

The chain recombines TRBV20-1 with TRBJ1-2, with no clear D. Deletions cut 6 bases from V and 6 bases from J, with 11 bases between. Germline CDR1 reads DFQATT; CDR2 reads SNEGSKA (reference sequence). This CDR3 contains 11 residues. The CDR3 DNA reads TGCAGTGCCTTCGGGTGGGATGGCTACACCTTC. It yields the protein CSAFGWDGYTF.

V usage is TRBV4-1 and J usage is TRBJ2-5, with 11 bases aligning to TRBD2. Per the germline V gene, CDR1 is MGHRA and CDR2 is YSYEKL. V was clipped by 1 base and J by 9 bases; unmatched bases: 13. The CDR3 sequence is 17 residues long. CDR3 residues: CASSQGLAGPPGSPQYF. For the CDR3, the DNA is TGCGCCAGCAGCCAAGGACTAGCGGGACCTCCGGGGAGTCCCCAGTACTTC.

V usage is TRBV5-6 and J usage is TRBJ2-1; tentatively, D is TRBD2 (5 bases). This CDR3 contains 15 residues. Germline lookup yields CDR1 SGHDT and CDR2 YYEEEE. V gave up 2 bases and J gave up 8 bases, with 17 bases separating them. The chain's CDR3 is CASSLLGLLSDEQFF. CDR3 nucleotide sequence: TGTGCCAGCAGCTTACTCGGACTGCTTTCGGATGAGCAGTTCTTC.

V gene TRBV2 combines with J gene TRBJ2-7, with 8 nucleotides matching TRBD1. V shed 7 bases and J 6 bases; nucleotides not matched to a gene: 8. Germline values: CDR1 SNHLY, CDR2 FYNNEI. The CDR3 runs 13 residues. CDR3 region: CASIRGRGREQYF. CDR3 DNA: TGTGCCAGCATCAGGGGCAGGGGGCGCGAGCAGTACTTC.

The J gene is TRBJ2-7, the V gene TRBV27; TRBD1 matches at 9 bases. Germline V gene sequence: CDR1 MNHEY, CDR2 SMNVEV (reference sequence). CDR3 length: 14 amino acids. Trimming took 3 bases from V and 3 from J; bases not matched to a gene: 3. As DNA, the CDR3 is TGTGCCAGCAGTTTTGTGACAGGGGGCTACGAGCAGTACTTC. Protein product: CASSFVTGGYEQYF.

A few counts support this clone. This chain joins TRBV5-1 and TRBJ2-7; 10 nucleotides match TRBD1. The CDR3 spans 17 residues. The trim removed 1 base at V and 4 bases at J, leaving 11 bases unmatched. Germline V CDR1 and CDR2: SGHRS, YFSETQ. The CDR3, as DNA: TGCGCCAGCAGCTTGAGTGGTTTAGGGACAGGGGTGTACGAGCAGTACTTC. Residues: CASSLSGLGTGVYEQYF.

The chain uses TRBV19 and TRBJ2-7, with 9 bases aligning to TRBD1. CDR1 and CDR2 from the germline V gene are LNHDA and SQIVND (reference sequence). This CDR3 is built from 16 residues. V was pared by 8 bases and J by 4 bases, with 15 bases of the junction left unmatched. DNA for the CDR3: TGTGCCAGTCAGGGGAGAGCTGGGACAGGGCAGTACGAGCAGTACTTC. As protein: CASQGRAGTGQYEQYF.

The CDR3 DNA reads TGCAGCGTGGACAGGCTGCTTGGGGACACTGAAGCTTTCTTT. The encoded protein is CSVDRLLGDTEAFF. The chain couples TRBV29-1 to TRBJ1-1; 7 bases are shared with TRBD1. J lost 3 bases, V lost 6 bases, and 10 bases had no gene match. Germline-derived CDR1 and CDR2 are SQVTM and ANQGSEA. CDR3 length equals 14 residues.

J is TRBJ2-3 and V is TRBV6-5; 14 positions match TRBD2. Germline CDR1 and CDR2: MNHEY and SVGAGI. The CDR3 consists of 16 residues. With 2 bases clipped from V and 4 bases from J, the junction kept 2 bases outside the gene matches. In DNA form, the CDR3 reads TGTGCCAGCAGTTACGGGACTAGCGGGGGACCAGATACGCAGTATTTT. Translated, it gives CASSYGTSGGPDTQYF.